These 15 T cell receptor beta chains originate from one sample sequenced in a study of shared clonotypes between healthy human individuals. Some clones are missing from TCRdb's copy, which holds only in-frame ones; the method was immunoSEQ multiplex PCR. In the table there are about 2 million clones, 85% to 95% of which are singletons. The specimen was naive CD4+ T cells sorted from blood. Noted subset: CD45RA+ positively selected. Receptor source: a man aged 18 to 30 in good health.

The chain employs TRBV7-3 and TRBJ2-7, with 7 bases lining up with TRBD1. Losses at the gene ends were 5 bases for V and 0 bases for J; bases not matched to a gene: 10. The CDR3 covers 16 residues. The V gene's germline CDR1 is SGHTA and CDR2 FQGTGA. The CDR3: CASSIRRQGPSYEQYF. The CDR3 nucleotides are TGTGCCAGCAGCATCCGGCGACAGGGCCCCTCCTACGAGCAGTACTTC.

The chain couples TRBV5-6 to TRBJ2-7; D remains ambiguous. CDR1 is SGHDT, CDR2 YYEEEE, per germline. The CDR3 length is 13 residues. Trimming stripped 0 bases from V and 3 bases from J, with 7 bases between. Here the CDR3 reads CASSLVGFYEQYF. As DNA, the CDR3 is TGTGCCAGCAGCTTGGTCGGGTTCTACGAGCAGTACTTC.

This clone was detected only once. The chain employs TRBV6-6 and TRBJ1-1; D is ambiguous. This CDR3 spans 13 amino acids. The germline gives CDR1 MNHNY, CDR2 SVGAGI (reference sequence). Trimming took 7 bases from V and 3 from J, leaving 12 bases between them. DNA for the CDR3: TGTGCCAGCACCAAAGGTCGATACACTGAAGCTTTCTTT. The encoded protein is CASTKGRYTEAFF.

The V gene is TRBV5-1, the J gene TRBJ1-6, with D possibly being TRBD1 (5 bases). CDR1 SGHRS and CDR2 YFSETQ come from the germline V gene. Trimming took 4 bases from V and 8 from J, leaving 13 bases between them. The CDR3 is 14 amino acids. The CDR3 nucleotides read TGCGCCAGCAGCGACAGTAGGCGCGATTCACCCCTCCACTTT. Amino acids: CASSDSRRDSPLHF. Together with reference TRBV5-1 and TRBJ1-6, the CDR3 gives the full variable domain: KAGVTQTPRYLIKTRGQQVTLSCSPISGHRSVSWYQQTPGQGLQFLFEYFSETQRNKGNFPGRFSGRQFSNSRSEMNVSTLELGDSALYLCASSDSRRDSPLHFGNGTRLTVT.

CDR3 nucleotide sequence: TGTGCCAGTAGTAACACGGGTAGCAATCAGCCCCAGCATTTT. Its translation is CASSNTGSNQPQHF. The chain combines TRBV19 with TRBJ1-5; D is unresolved. The CDR3 sequence is 14 residues long. Germline-derived CDR1 and CDR2 are LNHDA and SQIVND (reference sequence). V was cut by 4 bases and J by 0 bases, with 7 bases left in between.

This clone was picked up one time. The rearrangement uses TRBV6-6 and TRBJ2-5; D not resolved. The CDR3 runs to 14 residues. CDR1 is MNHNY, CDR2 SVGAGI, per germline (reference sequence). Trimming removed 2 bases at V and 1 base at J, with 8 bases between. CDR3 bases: TGTGCCAGCAGTTACGTGGTCGGCCAAGAGACCCAGTACTTC. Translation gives CASSYVVGQETQYF.

DNA for the CDR3: TGTGCCAGCAGTAAAAGTGGGACAGACAATCAGCCCCAGCATTTT. Amino acid sequence: CASSKSGTDNQPQHF. The rearrangement joins TRBV2 to TRBJ1-5; 7 nucleotides line up with TRBD1. Germline CDR1 reads SNHLY; CDR2 reads FYNNEI. Losses at the gene ends were 5 bases for V and 3 bases for J; bases not matched to a gene: 7. The CDR3 length is 15 residues.

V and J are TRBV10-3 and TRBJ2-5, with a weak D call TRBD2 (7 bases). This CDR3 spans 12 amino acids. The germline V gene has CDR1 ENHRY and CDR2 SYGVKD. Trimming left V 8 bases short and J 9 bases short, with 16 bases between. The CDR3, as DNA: TGTGCCATCGGGGGAGGGGGTCCGGCCCAGTACTTC. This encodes CAIGGGGPAQYF.

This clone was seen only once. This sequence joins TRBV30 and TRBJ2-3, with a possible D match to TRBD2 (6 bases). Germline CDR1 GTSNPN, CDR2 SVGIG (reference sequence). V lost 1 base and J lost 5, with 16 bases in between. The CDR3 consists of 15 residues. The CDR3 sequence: CAWSAQRVGRDTQYF. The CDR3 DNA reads TGTGCCTGGAGTGCGCAGCGGGTGGGTCGAGATACGCAGTATTTT.

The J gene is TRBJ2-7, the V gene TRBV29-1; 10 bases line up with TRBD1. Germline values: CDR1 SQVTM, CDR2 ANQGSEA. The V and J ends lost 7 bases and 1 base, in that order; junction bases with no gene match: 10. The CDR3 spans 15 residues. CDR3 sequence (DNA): TGCAGCGCCACGCCCCGGGACAGGGGTTCCTACGAGCAGTACTTC. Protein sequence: CSATPRDRGSYEQYF.

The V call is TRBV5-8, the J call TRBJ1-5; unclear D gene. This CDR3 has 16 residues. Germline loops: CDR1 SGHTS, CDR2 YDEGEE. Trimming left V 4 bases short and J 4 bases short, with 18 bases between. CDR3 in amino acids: CASSPRRTDRNQPQHF. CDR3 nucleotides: TGTGCCAGCAGCCCCCGGAGGACGGACCGAAATCAGCCCCAGCATTTT.

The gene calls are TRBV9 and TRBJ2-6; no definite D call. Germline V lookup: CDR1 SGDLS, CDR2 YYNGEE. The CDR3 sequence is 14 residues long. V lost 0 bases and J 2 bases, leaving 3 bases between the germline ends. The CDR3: CASSVETGANVLTF. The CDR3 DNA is TGTGCCAGCAGCGTAGAAACTGGGGCCAACGTCCTGACTTTC.

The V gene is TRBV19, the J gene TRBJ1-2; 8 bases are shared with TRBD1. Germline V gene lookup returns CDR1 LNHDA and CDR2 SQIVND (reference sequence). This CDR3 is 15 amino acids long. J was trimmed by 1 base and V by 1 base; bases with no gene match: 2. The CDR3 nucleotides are TGTGCCAGTAGTATAGCACAGGGGGATAACTATGGCTACACCTTC. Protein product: CASSIAQGDNYGYTF.

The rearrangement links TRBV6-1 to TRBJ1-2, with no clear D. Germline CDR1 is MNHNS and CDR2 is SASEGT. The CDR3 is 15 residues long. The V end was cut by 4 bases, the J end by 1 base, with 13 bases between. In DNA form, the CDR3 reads TGTGCCAGCAGTGGAGCCGTAACCATTAACTATGGCTACACCTTC. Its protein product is CASSGAVTINYGYTF.

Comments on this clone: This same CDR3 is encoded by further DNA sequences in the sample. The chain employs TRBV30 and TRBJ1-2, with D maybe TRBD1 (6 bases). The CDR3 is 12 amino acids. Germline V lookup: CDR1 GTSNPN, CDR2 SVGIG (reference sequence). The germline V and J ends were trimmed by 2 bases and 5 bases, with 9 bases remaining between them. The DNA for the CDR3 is TGTGCCTGGAGTCCTACAGGGTATGGCTACACCTTC. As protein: CAWSPTGYGYTF.